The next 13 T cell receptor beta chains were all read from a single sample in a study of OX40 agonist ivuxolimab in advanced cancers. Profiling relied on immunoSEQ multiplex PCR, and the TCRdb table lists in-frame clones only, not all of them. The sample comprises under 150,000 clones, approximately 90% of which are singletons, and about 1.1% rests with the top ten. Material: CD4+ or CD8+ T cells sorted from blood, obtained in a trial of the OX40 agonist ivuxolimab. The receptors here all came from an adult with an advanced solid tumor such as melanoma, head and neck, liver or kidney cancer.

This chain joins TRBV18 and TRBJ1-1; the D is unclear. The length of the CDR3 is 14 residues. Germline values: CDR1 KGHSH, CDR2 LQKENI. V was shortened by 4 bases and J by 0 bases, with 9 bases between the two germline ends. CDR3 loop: CASSRSPMNTEAFF. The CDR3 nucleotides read TGTGCCAGCTCACGAAGTCCTATGAACACTGAAGCTTTCTTT.

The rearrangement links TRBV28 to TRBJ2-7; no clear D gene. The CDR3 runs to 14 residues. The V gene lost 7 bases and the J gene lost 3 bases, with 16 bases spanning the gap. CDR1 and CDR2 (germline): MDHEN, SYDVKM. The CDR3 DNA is TGTGCCAGCACCCCAAGGCGGAGAGGCTACGAGCAGTACTTC. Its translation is CASTPRRRGYEQYF.

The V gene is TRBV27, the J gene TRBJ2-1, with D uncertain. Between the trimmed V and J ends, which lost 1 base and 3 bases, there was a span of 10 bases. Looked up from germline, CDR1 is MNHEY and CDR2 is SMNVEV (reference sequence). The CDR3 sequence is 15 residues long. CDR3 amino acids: CASSLYAQFYNEQFF. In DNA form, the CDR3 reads TGTGCCAGCAGTTTATACGCACAGTTCTACAATGAGCAGTTCTTC.

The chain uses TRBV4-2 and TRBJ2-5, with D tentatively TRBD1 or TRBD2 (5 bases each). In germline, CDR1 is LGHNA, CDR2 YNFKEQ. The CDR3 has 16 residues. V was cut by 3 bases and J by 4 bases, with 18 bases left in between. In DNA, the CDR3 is TGTGCCAGCAGCCAGGGGGTTGGATTGGGGCTAGAGACCCAGTACTTC. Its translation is CASSQGVGLGLETQYF.

The CDR3, as DNA: TGTGCCAGCCTGGACGGCCGCCGGGTGTACTTC. Amino acid sequence: CASLDGRRVYF. This rearrangement joins TRBV19 to TRBJ2-7; D call uncertain. Trimming left V 9 bases short and J 12 bases short, with 18 bases between. The V gene's germline CDR1 is LNHDA and CDR2 SQIVND (reference sequence). This CDR3 is built from 11 residues.

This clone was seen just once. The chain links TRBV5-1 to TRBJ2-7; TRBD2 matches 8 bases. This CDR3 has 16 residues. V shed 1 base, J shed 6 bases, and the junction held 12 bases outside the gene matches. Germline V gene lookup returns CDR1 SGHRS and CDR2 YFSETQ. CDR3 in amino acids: CASSLNLAGASGEQYF. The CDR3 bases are TGCGCCAGCAGCTTGAATCTAGCGGGCGCATCGGGCGAGCAGTACTTC. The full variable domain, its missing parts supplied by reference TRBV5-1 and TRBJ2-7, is KAGVTQTPRYLIKTRGQQVTLSCSPISGHRSVSWYQQTPGQGLQFLFEYFSETQRNKGNFPGRFSGRQFSNSRSEMNVSTLELGDSALYLCASSLNLAGASGEQYFGPGTRLTVT.

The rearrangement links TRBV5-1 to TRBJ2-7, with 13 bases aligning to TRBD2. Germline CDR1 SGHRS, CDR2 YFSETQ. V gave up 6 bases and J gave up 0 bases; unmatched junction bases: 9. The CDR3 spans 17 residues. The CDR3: CASTRTSGSVVSYEQYF. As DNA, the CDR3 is TGCGCCAGCACCCGGACTAGCGGGAGTGTGGTCTCCTACGAGCAGTACTTC.

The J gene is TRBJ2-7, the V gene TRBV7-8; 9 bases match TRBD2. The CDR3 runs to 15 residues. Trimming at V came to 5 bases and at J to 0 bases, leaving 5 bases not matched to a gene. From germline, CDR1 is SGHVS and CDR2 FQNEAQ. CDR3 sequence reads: CASSMTSGPSYEQYF. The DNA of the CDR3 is TGTGCCAGCAGCATGACTAGCGGCCCCTCCTACGAGCAGTACTTC.

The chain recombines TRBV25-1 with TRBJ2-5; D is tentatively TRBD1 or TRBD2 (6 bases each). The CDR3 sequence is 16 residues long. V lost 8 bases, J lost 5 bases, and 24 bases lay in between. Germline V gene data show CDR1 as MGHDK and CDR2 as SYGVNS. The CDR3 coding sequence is TGTGCCAGCTCCCGAGTGGGGGGTAACAGGGAGGAGACCCAGTACTTC. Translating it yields CASSRVGGNREETQYF. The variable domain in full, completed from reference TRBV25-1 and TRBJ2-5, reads EADIYQTPRYLVIGTGKKITLECSQTMGHDKMYWYQQDPGMELHLIHYSYGVNSTEKGDLSSESTVSRIRTEHFPLTLESARPSHTSQYLCASSRVGGNREETQYFGPGTRLLVL.

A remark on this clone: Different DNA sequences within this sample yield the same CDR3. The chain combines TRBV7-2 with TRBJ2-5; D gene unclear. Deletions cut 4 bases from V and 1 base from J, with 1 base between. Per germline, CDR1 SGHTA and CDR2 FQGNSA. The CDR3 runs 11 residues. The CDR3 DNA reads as TGTGCCAGCAGCTCCCAAGAGACCCAGTACTTC. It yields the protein CASSSQETQYF.

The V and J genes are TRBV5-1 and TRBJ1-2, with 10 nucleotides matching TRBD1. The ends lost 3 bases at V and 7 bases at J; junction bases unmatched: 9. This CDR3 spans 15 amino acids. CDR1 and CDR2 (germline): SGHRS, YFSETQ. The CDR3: CASSSVTGGDGGYTF. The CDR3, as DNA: TGCGCCAGCAGCTCGGTGACAGGGGGCGACGGTGGCTACACCTTC.

CDR3 nucleotides: TGTGCCAGTAGTATAGATGCAGGGGTGAGGTTAGAGCAGTTCTTC. Its translation: CASSIDAGVRLEQFF. The chain has TRBV19 and TRBJ2-1; a weak D match, TRBD1 (6 bases). V lost 0 bases, J lost 10 bases, and 16 bases lay in between. CDR1 is LNHDA, CDR2 SQIVND, per germline (reference sequence). This CDR3 region has 15 residues.

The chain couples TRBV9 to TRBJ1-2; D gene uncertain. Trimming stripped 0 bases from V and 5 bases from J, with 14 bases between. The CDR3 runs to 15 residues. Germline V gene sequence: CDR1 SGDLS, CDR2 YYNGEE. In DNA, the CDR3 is TGTGCCAGCAGCGTAGATTTTAACGGATATTATGGCTACACCTTC. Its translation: CASSVDFNGYYGYTF. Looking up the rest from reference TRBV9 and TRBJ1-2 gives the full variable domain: DSGVTQTPKHLITATGQRVTLRCSPRSGDLSVYWYQQSLDQGLQFLIQYYNGEERAKGNILERFSAQQFPDLHSELNLSSLELGDSALYFCASSVDFNGYYGYTFGSGTRLTVV.